Following are 22 T cell receptor beta chains from one sample sequenced in a study of blood T cells in healthy people across ages. With a J-beta primer mix and a sample-barcoded 5' primer, a second PCR ran about 6 to 11 cycles. MiXCR was run by TCRdb on the 5' RACE reads, yielding one entry per CDR3 protein. This table holds around 1,800,000 distinct CDR3 sequences, more than 35% found once. What was sequenced was blood. The source is a human donor in good health.

This clonotype was counted a few times. The chain couples TRBV12-3 or TRBV12-4 to TRBJ2-2; the D is unclear. The CDR3 covers 12 residues. V gave up 3 bases and J gave up 4 bases, with 3 bases separating them. This CDR3 reads CASSFLTGELFF. The CDR3 DNA reads as TGTGCCAGCAGTTTCCTCACCGGGGAGCTGTTTTTT.

A remark on this clonotype: An end of the junction does not agree with germline; a read error may underlie this. This chain connects TRBV12-3 or TRBV12-4 to TRBJ2-7, with unresolved D. This CDR3 comprises 15 residues. The CDR3 region has the DNA TGTGCCGGCAGTTTAGCTACTTTCGGGCGCTACGAGCAGTACTTC. This encodes CAGSLATFGRYEQYF.

There are a few counts of this clonotype. The J gene is TRBJ1-1, the V gene TRBV12-5, with 9 bases fitting TRBD1. The germline V gene has CDR1 LGHNT and CDR2 FRNRAP. The V segment lost 6 bases and the J segment 3 bases; nucleotides outside the gene matches: 2. CDR3 length: 13 residues. CDR3 amino acids: CASGRDRDTEAFF. The CDR3 DNA reads as TGTGCTAGTGGCAGGGACAGGGACACTGAAGCTTTCTTT.

This clonotype was seen a few times. The chain recombines TRBV7-2 with TRBJ1-2, with TRBD1 matching 8 bases. Losses at the gene ends were 4 bases for V and 4 bases for J; bases not matched to a gene: 14. This CDR3 has 17 residues. CDR1 and CDR2 from the germline V gene are SGHTA and FQGNSA. This chain's CDR3 is CASSSRQGTLAPYGYTF. The CDR3 DNA reads TGTGCCAGCAGCTCGAGACAGGGGACGTTAGCTCCCTATGGCTACACCTTC.

This clonotype was counted between two and nine times. The V gene is TRBV5-1, the J gene TRBJ2-7, with D unresolved. V was cut by 0 bases and J by 3 bases, with 13 bases left in between. The CDR3 consists of 15 residues. Germline CDR1 and CDR2: SGHRS and YFSETQ. This CDR3 is CASSLDPGTSYEQYF. CDR3 nucleotide sequence: TGCGCCAGCAGCTTGGATCCAGGCACCAGCTACGAGCAGTACTTC.

The rearrangement joins TRBV7-2 to TRBJ2-7; 8 bases align to TRBD1. In germline, CDR1 is SGHTA, CDR2 FQGNSA. The CDR3 loop spans 15 amino acids. J was trimmed by 3 bases and V by 1 base; bases with no gene match: 5. CDR3 DNA: TGTGCCAGCAGCTTAGGGTACAGGGGGGACTACGAGCAGTACTTC. Translation gives CASSLGYRGDYEQYF.

The V call is TRBV4-2, the J call TRBJ1-5; D might be TRBD1 (6 bases). V was shortened by 1 base and J by 3 bases, with 16 bases between the two germline ends. The CDR3 runs to 17 residues. Germline V gene data show CDR1 as LGHNA and CDR2 as YNFKEQ. The CDR3 here is CASSQALGGSLNQPQHF. In DNA, the CDR3 is TGTGCCAGCAGCCAAGCTTTGGGGGGCAGCCTCAATCAGCCCCAGCATTTT.

This clonotype showed up just a few times. The V and J genes are TRBV5-1 and TRBJ2-5; D gene uncertain. Germline V gene lookup returns CDR1 SGHRS and CDR2 YFSETQ. This CDR3 contains 17 residues. V shed 4 bases and J shed 3 bases, with 22 bases lying between them. The CDR3 here is CASSDPAPGGDKETQYF. The CDR3 DNA reads as TGCGCCAGCAGCGACCCGGCTCCGGGCGGCGACAAAGAGACCCAGTACTTC.

This clonotype was counted only a few times. The rearrangement joins TRBV4-2 to TRBJ1-1; 8 nucleotides agree with TRBD1. This CDR3 has 14 residues. J was trimmed by 1 base and V by 7 bases; bases with no gene match: 5. Germline CDR1 reads LGHNA; CDR2 reads YNFKEQ. CDR3 sequence: CASIGQGRNTEAFF. The DNA of the CDR3 is TGTGCCAGCATCGGACAGGGCAGGAACACTGAAGCTTTCTTT.

A note on this clonotype: No conserved phenylalanine or tryptophan ends this CDR3, so it is likely a read error. The chain recombines TRBV7-8 with TRBJ2-1, with 8 bases that match TRBD2. Germline loops: CDR1 SGHVS, CDR2 FQNEAQ. The CDR3 sequence is 16 residues long. V trimming: 4 bases; J trimming: 6 bases; junction bases outside the gene matches: 11. The CDR3 nucleotides are TGTGCCAGCAGCTCCCGCGGGGTAGCGGGGACCAATGAGCAGTTCTTA. Encoded protein: CASSSRGVAGTNEQFL.

The rearrangement uses TRBV4-2 and TRBJ1-1, with a weak D call TRBD1 (5 bases). The CDR3 covers 15 residues. CDR1 and CDR2 (germline): LGHNA, YNFKEQ. V lost 0 bases and J 1 base, leaving 9 bases between the germline ends. CDR3 DNA: TGTGCCAGCAGCCAAGAAGCAGGGACGAACACTGAAGCTTTCTTT. It encodes CASSQEAGTNTEAFF.

This clonotype came up a few times. CDR3 nucleotide sequence: TGTGCCAGCAGTCTCGGAGTTTTAGACGAAAAACTGTTTTTT. It codes for CASSLGVLDEKLFF. The chain is built from TRBV12-3 or TRBV12-4 and TRBJ1-4; D ambiguous. V was cut by 5 bases and J by 8 bases, with 15 bases left in between. The CDR3 is 14 amino acids.

This clonotype was seen a handful of times. The chain employs TRBV13 and TRBJ2-7; D is uncertain. The CDR3 sequence is 15 residues long. Trimming left V 2 bases short and J 0 bases short, with 11 bases between. The germline V gene encodes CDR1 PRHDT and CDR2 FYEKMQ (reference sequence). In DNA form, the CDR3 reads TGTGCCAGCAGCTTACTCCCAGAAACCTCCTACGAGCAGTACTTC. Its protein product is CASSLLPETSYEQYF.

This clonotype was seen a few times. The DNA for the CDR3 is TGTGCCAGCAGTACCGGGACTCCGTTAATGGGCTACACCTTC. It yields the protein CASSTGTPLMGYTF. This sequence joins TRBV7-3 and TRBJ1-2; tentative D call: TRBD1 (5 bases). Germline lookup yields CDR1 SGHTA and CDR2 FQGTGA. The CDR3 has 14 amino acids. V shed 6 bases and J shed 8 bases, with 19 bases lying between them.

This clonotype was detected only a few times. The chain is built from TRBV9 and TRBJ1-4; tentative D call: TRBD1 (6 bases). The CDR3 length is 15 residues. The germline gives CDR1 SGDLS, CDR2 YYNGEE. Trimming took off 0 bases at V and 7 bases at J, with 13 bases between the two ends. CDR3 sequence reads: CASSVGGGFGEKLFF. The CDR3 nucleotides are TGTGCCAGCAGCGTAGGCGGGGGCTTCGGTGAAAAACTGTTTTTT.

This clonotype has more than one count but fewer than ten. The chain joins TRBV3-1 to TRBJ2-3, with TRBD2 matching over 11 bases. The CDR3 loop spans 19 amino acids. Trimming removed 0 bases from V and 7 bases from J; junction bases left unmatched: 15. Germline CDR1 and CDR2: LGHDT and YNNKEL (reference sequence). The chain's CDR3 is CASSQDWRGTSGKVHTQYF. The CDR3 coding sequence is TGTGCCAGCAGCCAAGATTGGCGCGGGACTAGCGGCAAAGTTCATACGCAGTATTTT.

This clonotype was counted a few times. The chain carries TRBV14 and TRBJ2-1; D perhaps matches TRBD1 (7 bases). The CDR3 has 17 amino acids. Trimming removed 0 bases at V and 12 bases at J, with 24 bases between. CDR1 is SGHDN, CDR2 FVKESK, per germline. CDR3 amino acids: CASSQDQIFWRGQTQFF. The DNA of the CDR3 is TGTGCCAGCAGCCAAGATCAGATTTTCTGGCGGGGACAGACGCAGTTCTTC.

A single count supports this clonotype. The J gene is TRBJ1-2, the V gene TRBV29-1; 9 nucleotides line up with TRBD1. CDR1 is SQVTM and CDR2 is ANQGSEA in the germline V gene. This CDR3 region has 14 residues. V dropped 0 bases and J dropped 7; count of bases not matched to a gene: 6. The CDR3 nucleotides read TGCAGCGTTGAAGAACAGGACAGGGGCTCTGGCTACACCTTC. Encoded protein: CSVEEQDRGSGYTF.

This clonotype was seen only once. The rearrangement uses TRBV7-9 and TRBJ1-1; D remains ambiguous. The CDR3 length is 12 residues. Deletions cut 1 base from V and 11 bases from J, with 11 bases between. Germline values: CDR1 SEHNR, CDR2 FQNEAQ (reference sequence). The chain's CDR3 is CASSLDQRSAFF. In DNA form, the CDR3 reads TGTGCCAGCAGCTTAGATCAACGGTCGGCTTTCTTT.

Points on this clonotype: An end of the junction differs from the germline gene, which may be a read error. The chain uses TRBV20-1 and TRBJ2-4, with D perhaps given as TRBD1 or TRBD2 (5 bases each). This CDR3 has 10 residues. The germline CDR1 and CDR2 sequences are DFQATT and SNEGSKA (reference sequence). The CDR3 reads CSASGSEQDF. CDR3 nucleotides: TGCAGTGCTTCAGGGAGCGAGCAGGACTTC.

The V call is TRBV20-1, the J call TRBJ1-2, with 7 bases identical to TRBD1. The germline V gene has CDR1 DFQATT and CDR2 SNEGSKA (reference sequence). Trimming at V came to 5 bases and at J to 2 bases, leaving 14 bases not matched to a gene. The CDR3 totals 16 residues. CDR3 region: CSAPGTEKSLNYGYTF. The CDR3 coding sequence is TGCAGTGCTCCCGGGACAGAAAAGAGCTTGAACTATGGCTACACCTTC.

J is TRBJ2-3 and V is TRBV5-1; 11 nucleotides match TRBD2. CDR3 length equals 16 residues. V lost 4 bases and J lost 4; bases outside the gene matches: 8. CDR1 SGHRS and CDR2 YFSETQ come from the germline V gene. The CDR3 nucleotides read TGCGCCAGCAGCCCACCGACTAGCGGGGCCCCAGATACGCAGTATTTT. The encoded protein is CASSPPTSGAPDTQYF. The variable domain in full, with the rest retrieved from reference TRBV5-1 and TRBJ2-3, is KAGVTQTPRYLIKTRGQQVTLSCSPISGHRSVSWYQQTPGQGLQFLFEYFSETQRNKGNFPGRFSGRQFSNSRSEMNVSTLELGDSALYLCASSPPTSGAPDTQYFGPGTRLTVL.